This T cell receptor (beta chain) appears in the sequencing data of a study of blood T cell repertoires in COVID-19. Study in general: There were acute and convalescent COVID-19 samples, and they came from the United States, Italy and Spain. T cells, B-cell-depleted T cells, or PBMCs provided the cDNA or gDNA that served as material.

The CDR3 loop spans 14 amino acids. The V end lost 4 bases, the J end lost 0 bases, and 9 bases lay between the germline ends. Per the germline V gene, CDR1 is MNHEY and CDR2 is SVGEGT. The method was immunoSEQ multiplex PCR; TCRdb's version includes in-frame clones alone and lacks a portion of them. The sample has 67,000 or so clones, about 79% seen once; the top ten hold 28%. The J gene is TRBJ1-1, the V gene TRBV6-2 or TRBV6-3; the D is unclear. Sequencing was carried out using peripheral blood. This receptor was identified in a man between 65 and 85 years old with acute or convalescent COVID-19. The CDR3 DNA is TGTGCCAGCAGTTTACGATCTATGAACACTGAAGCTTTCTTT. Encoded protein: CASSLRSMNTEAFF.